This T cell receptor (beta chain) stems from a study of CD8 T cells in ankylosing spondylitis. Making the TCR beta libraries involved quantitative 5'-RACE with molecular barcodes. TCRdb called the 5' RACE reads again in MiXCR, with one record for every CDR3 protein. The sample yields 150,000 to 200,000 distinct CDR3 sequences, around 16% seen once. This clonotype occurred many times. Antigen specificity is unknown. Overall study findings and caveats: Disease-linked clones bore a CD8+ phenotype, appearing relatively rarely in peripheral blood.

V shed 0 bases and J 2 bases; nucleotides not matched to a gene: 2. CDR3 length: 16 amino acids. The germline V gene has CDR1 SGHRS and CDR2 YFSETQ. The sequence was obtained from a male donor with ankylosing spondylitis or in good health (not recorded which). V gene TRBV5-1 combines with J gene TRBJ2-3, with 11 bases identical to TRBD2. What was sequenced was blood, either unsorted or a sorted T cell fraction (not recorded which). The CDR3 spells CASSLGLAGNTDTQYF. CDR3 nucleotide sequence: TGCGCCAGCAGCTTGGGACTAGCGGGGAACACAGATACGCAGTATTTT.